These 5 T cell receptor beta chains originate from one sample sequenced in a study of PD-1 blockade in classical Hodgkin lymphoma. Exposure to brentuximab vedotin varied, and each patient had relapsed following autologous stem cell transplantation. Libraries were prepared by immunoSEQ multiplex PCR; TCRdb keeps only in-frame clonotypes and omits some of them. This sample has 42,000 or so clones, with 86% found just once. Sample: peripheral blood mononuclear cells (PBMCs), taken before the second cycle of nivolumab. Receptor source: a human donor with classical Hodgkin lymphoma.

J is TRBJ2-1 and V is TRBV4-1; 14 nucleotides line up with TRBD2. This CDR3 contains 18 residues. Germline trimming cut 6 bases from V and 8 bases from J; bases unmatched to any gene: 15. Germline assignment: CDR1 MGHRA and CDR2 YSYEKL. The CDR3 protein is CASREKSGTSGGFYEQFF. For the CDR3, the DNA is TGCGCCAGCAGGGAAAAATCCGGGACTAGCGGGGGATTCTATGAGCAGTTCTTC.

V and J are TRBV5-1 and TRBJ1-3; 7 nucleotides align to TRBD1. CDR1 and CDR2 (germline): SGHRS, YFSETQ. The CDR3 runs 15 residues. The V and J ends lost 4 bases and 0 bases, in that order; junction bases with no gene match: 4. The CDR3 sequence: CASSATGDSGNTIYF. The CDR3, as DNA: TGCGCCAGCAGCGCCACAGGGGACTCTGGAAACACCATATATTTT.

This chain uses TRBV5-4 with TRBJ2-7; D is undetermined. V shed 0 bases and J shed 4 bases, with 8 bases lying between them. Germline loops: CDR1 SGHNT, CDR2 YYREEE (reference sequence). There are 13 residues in the CDR3. This CDR3 is CASSLAPEYEQYF. The CDR3 DNA follows: TGTGCCAGCAGCTTGGCCCCCGAGTACGAGCAGTACTTC. Drawing the rest from reference TRBV5-4 and TRBJ2-7, the complete variable domain is ETGVTQSPTHLIKTRGQQVTLRCSSQSGHNTVSWYQQALGQGPQFIFQYYREEENGRGNFPPRFSGLQFPNYSSELNVNALELDDSALYLCASSLAPEYEQYFGPGTRLTVT.

This clone has a single count. The CDR3 end shows no conserved phenylalanine or tryptophan, and so a read error is likely. The gene calls are TRBV4-1 and TRBJ1-2; perhaps TRBD1 as D (5 bases). The CDR3 extends over 14 amino acids. The V end was cut by 4 bases, the J end by 0 bases, with 9 bases between. The germline gives CDR1 MGHRA, CDR2 YSYEKL. This chain's CDR3 is CASSPTGTNYGYTL. DNA of the CDR3: TGCGCCAGCAGCCCAACAGGTACTAACTATGGCTACACCCTC.

The chain carries TRBV5-6 and TRBJ2-2, with 8 bases lining up with TRBD1. V gave up 0 bases and J gave up 7 bases; unmatched junction bases: 5. Germline-derived CDR1 and CDR2 are SGHDT and YYEEEE. The CDR3 length is 15 residues. In DNA form, the CDR3 reads TGTGCCAGCAGCTTGGGGGACAGGTCTGTCGGGGAGCTGTTTTTT. Its protein is CASSLGDRSVGELFF. The variable domain in full, with the rest retrieved from reference TRBV5-6 and TRBJ2-2, is DAGVTQSPTHLIKTRGQQVTLRCSPKSGHDTVSWYQQALGQGPQFIFQYYEEEERQRGNFPDRFSGHQFPNYSSELNVNALLLGDSALYLCASSLGDRSVGELFFGEGSRLTVL.